The clone carrying this T cell receptor (beta chain) occurred a few times. What it recognizes is unknown. The investigators reverse transcribed all of the isolated RNA, so they sequenced expressed TCRB transcripts. Some clones are missing from TCRdb's copy, which holds only in-frame ones; the method was immunoSEQ multiplex PCR. The table has hundreds of thousands of clones, around 15% seen once; the top ten hold about 0.02%. The sample belongs to a study of beta chain features in type 1 diabetes. Study background: Healthy donors and patients had similar age, gender and cell yields.

J gave up 5 bases and V 5 bases, and 4 bases lay outside the gene matches. CDR3 size: 15 residues. Germline V gives CDR1 SGHAT, CDR2 FQDESV (reference sequence). Notes on the study in general: Moderately but significantly shorter TCRB CDR3s were found in Type 1 diabetes patients in all four CD4+ subsets.

The receptor comes from a man aged 18 to 30 with type 1 diabetes. The rearrangement links TRBV11-1 to TRBJ2-3; 13 bases are a match to TRBD2. The sample was naive CD4+ T cells from blood. CDR3 region: CASSHRTSGGDTQYF. In DNA form, the CDR3 reads TGTGCCAGCAGCCACCGGACTAGCGGGGGAGATACGCAGTATTTT.